This T cell receptor (beta chain) was identified during a study of response to subunit inactivated influenza vaccine. CDR1 and CDR2 (germline): SGHAT, FQNNGV. The junction had 19 bases not matched to a gene; V was cut back by 6 bases and J by 3 bases. This CDR3 has 18 amino acids. Via MiXCR, TCRdb re-called the RT-PCR reads, giving one row per CDR3 protein. The sample has a few hundred thousand distinct CDR3 sequences, 12% to 15% seen once. This specimen consisted of PBMCs from blood, obtained roughly 13 days after vaccination. The chain carries TRBV11-2 and TRBJ2-7, with 8 bases that match TRBD1. This TCR came from a man aged 45 to 65 who received an inactivated influenza vaccine. The CDR3 is CASRQSGQGAITIYEQYF. For the CDR3, the DNA is TGTGCCAGCAGGCAATCCGGACAGGGAGCCATCACGATCTACGAGCAGTACTTC.